The clone carrying this TCR beta chain was seen ten or more times. Its antigen is still unknown. This specimen comes from a study of T cell repertoires in cytomegalovirus infection. Using its own MiXCR run on the reads, TCRdb lists one record per CDR3 protein. In the table there are about 490,000 distinct CDR3 sequences, around 11% of which are singletons. The CDR3 is 13 amino acids. V lost 6 bases and J lost 2, with 11 bases in between. Germline lookup yields CDR1 MNHEY and CDR2 SVGAGI. Study findings and constraints: In two of eight donors, the top clonotype was HLA-C-restricted CMV-specific. Carriage of CMV together with the relevant HLA was identifiable through cumulative public TCR beta family frequency.

Sequencing was performed on PBMCs. J is TRBJ2-7 and V is TRBV6-5; D is possibly TRBD1 (5 bases). The receptor was isolated from a human donor in good health (CMV status not recorded). Some clones in this sample may be carry-over from other donors' samples. In DNA, the CDR3 is TGTGCCAGCAGCCAGGGTTTAGCCTACGAGCAGTACTTC. Protein sequence: CASSQGLAYEQYF.